Listed below are T cell receptor beta chains from one sample, sequenced in a study of T cell changes during pregnancy in multiple sclerosis. The protocol was immunoSEQ multiplex PCR, while the TCRdb copy is restricted to in-frame clones and leaves out a portion. The data show about 49,000 clones, just under 95% seen once. This specimen was CD8+ T cells from peripheral blood mononuclear cells, taken in the first trimester of pregnancy. The receptors originated from a female donor with multiple sclerosis, enrolled in a pregnancy study. The CDR3 runs from the conserved cysteine through the conserved F or W. A D gene is named only where the DNA matches it firmly. Rows may omit the clone size; those that give it use once, few, many or a size class.

j_call clone_size v_call d_call cdr3_aa cdr3_nt
TRBJ2-7 . TRBV7-6 TRBD1 CASSQTGQTFSYEQYF TGTGCCAGCAGCCAGACGGGACAGACATTTTCCTACGAGCAGTACTTC
TRBJ2-1 . TRBV29-1 TRBD2 CSAVGGTSGRVYNEQFF TGCAGCGCCGTCGGGGGGACTAGCGGGAGGGTCTACAATGAGCAGTTCTTC
TRBJ1-1 . TRBV6-1 TRBD1 CASSEPTGGYSEAFF TGTGCCAGCAGTGAGCCTACAGGGGGCTATTCGGAAGCTTTCTTT
TRBJ2-7 . TRBV7-3 TRBD2 CASSFGRGYEQYF TGTGCCAGCAGCTTCGGGAGGGGGTACGAGCAGTACTTC
TRBJ2-7 . TRBV4-1 . CASSQVTGSSYEQYF TGCGCCAGCAGCCAAGTCACAGGGAGCTCCTACGAGCAGTACTTC
TRBJ2-7 . TRBV9 TRBD1 CASSVTGTGILGEQYF TGTGCCAGCAGCGTCACCGGGACAGGGATTCTCGGCGAGCAGTACTTC
TRBJ2-1 . TRBV9 . CASSASRNEQFF TGTGCCAGCAGCGCTAGTAGAAATGAGCAGTTCTTC
TRBJ2-1 . TRBV7-9 TRBD2 CASSPPTSGRGEQFF TGTGCCAGCAGCCCCCCGACTAGCGGGAGGGGTGAGCAGTTCTTC
TRBJ1-2 . TRBV6-1 . CASSAQIRGRVAGYTF TGTGCCAGCAGTGCTCAAATCAGGGGCCGAGTGGCTGGCTACACCTTC
TRBJ2-7 . TRBV27 . CASSLPGFYEQYF TGTGCCAGCAGTTTACCGGGGTTCTACGAGCAGTACTTC
TRBJ1-1 . TRBV19 . CASSGSITEAFF TGTGCCAGTAGTGGGAGCATCACTGAAGCTTTCTTT
TRBJ2-2 . TRBV5-1 . CASSEWDSTGELFF TGCGCCAGCAGCGAATGGGACTCCACCGGGGAGCTGTTTTTT
TRBJ2-1 . TRBV4-1 . CASSQGGLAYNEQFF TGCGCCAGCAGCCAAGGGGGACTCGCCTACAATGAGCAGTTCTTC
TRBJ2-1 . TRBV15 TRBD2 CATSIAGGPLNEQFF TGTGCCACCAGCATTGCGGGAGGGCCGTTGAATGAGCAGTTCTTC
TRBJ1-1 . TRBV7-9 . CASSGGDRRMNTEAFF TGTGCCAGCAGCGGCGGGGACCGACGGATGAACACTGAAGCTTTCTTT
TRBJ2-7 . TRBV29-1 TRBD1 CSVATGETYEQYF TGCAGCGTGGCGACAGGGGAGACCTACGAGCAGTACTTC
TRBJ2-1 . TRBV6-4 TRBD1 CASSDGQEFEQFF TGTGCCAGCAGTGACGGACAGGAGTTTGAGCAGTTCTTC
TRBJ2-7 . TRBV29-1 . CSVGVPTYGQYF TGCAGCGTCGGAGTCCCAACCTACGGGCAGTACTTC
TRBJ2-3 . TRBV7-6 . CASSPQGYTDTQYF TGTGCCAGCAGCCCTCAGGGGTACACAGATACGCAGTATTTT
TRBJ1-2 once TRBV7-9 . CASSLRQNYGYTF TGTGCCAGCAGCTTACGCCAGAACTATGGCTACACCTTC
TRBJ1-3 . TRBV19 . CASSWGQSSARNTIYF TGTGCCAGTAGCTGGGGGCAATCATCGGCCCGAAACACCATATATTTT
TRBJ1-4 . TRBV25-1 . CASSRRGGQNEKLFF TGTGCCAGCAGTCGCCGAGGGGGACAAAATGAAAAACTGTTTTTT
TRBJ2-7 . TRBV11-2 . CASSLVGSVDEQYF TGTGCCAGCAGCTTAGTCGGGAGTGTCGACGAGCAGTACTTC
TRBJ2-5 once TRBV28 TRBD2 CASSGLAGLETQYF TGTGCCAGCAGCGGTCTAGCGGGCCTTGAGACCCAGTACTTC
TRBJ2-1 once TRBV21-1 . CASSDRQGAGIF TGTGCCAGCAGCGATCGACAGGGGGCCGGGATCTTC
TRBJ2-3 . TRBV11-3 . CASSSSTTSLAQYF TGTGCCAGCAGCTCGAGTACGACTAGTTTGGCGCAGTATTTT
TRBJ2-7 . TRBV7-9 TRBD2 CASSPGLAGEGEYF TGTGCCAGCAGCCCGGGACTAGCGGGAGAAGGGGAGTACTTC
TRBJ1-1 . TRBV7-2 . CASSLSVMENTEAFF TGTGCCAGCAGCTTGAGCGTGATGGAGAACACTGAAGCTTTCTTT
TRBJ2-1 . TRBV7-2 TRBD2 CASSLEGGRSYNEQFF TGTGCCAGCAGCTTAGAGGGCGGGAGATCCTACAATGAGCAGTTCTTC